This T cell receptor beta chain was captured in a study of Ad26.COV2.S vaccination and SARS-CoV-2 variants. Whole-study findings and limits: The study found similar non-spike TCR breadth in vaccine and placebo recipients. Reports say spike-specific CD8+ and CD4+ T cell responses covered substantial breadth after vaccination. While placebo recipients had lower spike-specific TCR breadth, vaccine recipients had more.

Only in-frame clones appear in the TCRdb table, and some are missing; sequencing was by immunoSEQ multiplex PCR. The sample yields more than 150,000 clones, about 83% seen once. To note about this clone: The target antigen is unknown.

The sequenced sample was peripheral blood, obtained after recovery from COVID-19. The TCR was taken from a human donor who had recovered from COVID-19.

CDR3 sequence (DNA): TGTGCCAGCAGCGGCGAAGGACTAGGGGGGGCCTACGAGCAGTACTTC. Protein: CASSGEGLGGAYEQYF. The chain links TRBV5-6 to TRBJ2-7; D perhaps matches TRBD2 (7 bases). Per the germline V gene, CDR1 is SGHDT and CDR2 is YYEEEE. Between the trimmed V and J ends, which lost 4 bases and 2 bases, there was a span of 19 bases. The CDR3 has 16 residues.